The subject of this entry is one T cell receptor (beta chain). RNA transcripts yielded amplified TCR beta CDR3 regions. A first-round RT-PCR of the TCR CDR3 used the HTBI primer set. TCRdb fed the multiplex PCR reads into MiXCR, producing one record per CDR3 protein. The top ten clones hold under 55% of a sample with 300,000 or so distinct CDR3 sequences, under 25% of them seen once. Subjects aged 18 to 65 presented with newly diagnosed hyperthyroidism of less than 2 months' duration. The record originates from a study of T cells in Graves' hyperthyroidism and ophthalmopathy. V gave up 1 base and J gave up 3 bases; unmatched junction bases: 3. The germline V gene encodes CDR1 GTSNPN and CDR2 SVGIG (reference sequence). CDR3 length equals 15 residues.

The J gene is TRBJ1-3, the V gene TRBV30; 10 bases align to TRBD1. The clonotype comes from a woman aged 45-65 years with Graves' hyperthyroidism. The sequencing sample was made of blood. The CDR3 coding sequence is TGTGCCTGGAGTGCCGGACAGGGGGATGGAAACACCATATATTTT. Translated: CAWSAGQGDGNTIYF.